This TCR beta chain was retrieved from a study of T cells after yellow fever vaccination. Broader study findings: Highly abundant clonotypes carried over from the bulk population could end up in FACS-sorted repertoires as contaminants.

Points on this clonotype: Its antigen is not identified.

The V end was cut by 4 bases, the J end by 2 bases, with 13 bases between. This CDR3 comprises 15 residues. Germline values: CDR1 LGHNA, CDR2 YSLEER. TCRdb reprocessed the 5' RACE reads via MiXCR and lists one record per CDR3 protein. The table includes about 160,000 distinct CDR3 sequences, 7% to 10% detected once. The TCR comes from a man between 18 and 35 years old who received the YFV17D yellow fever vaccine. The chain joins TRBV4-3 to TRBJ2-3; D is undetermined. Material: CD8+ T cells sorted from PBMCs, obtained 45 days after the yellow fever booster vaccination. The CDR3 sequence is CASSPFDGSTDTQYF. Written as DNA, the CDR3 is TGCGCCAGCAGCCCTTTCGACGGTTCCACAGATACGCAGTATTTT.